This note documents a single T cell receptor beta chain sequence. No antigen is known for it. This sample stems from a study of T cells after yellow fever vaccination. Broader study findings: Reappearance after the booster was seen for most primary-vaccination clones, at 95% to 96% CD4 and 75% to 90% CD8.

Germline lookup yields CDR1 SGHRS and CDR2 YFSETQ. This CDR3 spans 15 amino acids. V shed 4 bases and J 6 bases; nucleotides not matched to a gene: 4. The study made its TCR cDNA through 5'RACE template switching. That step introduced a universal primer site along with UMIs. TCRdb reprocessed the 5' RACE reads with MiXCR, giving one entry per CDR3 protein. The sample contains 200,000 to 300,000 distinct CDR3 sequences, 10% to 15% of which appear only once. The V call is TRBV5-1, the J call TRBJ2-2; the match to TRBD2 covers 12 bases. This clonotype was sampled from a man aged 25 to 45 who received the YFV17D yellow fever vaccine. Sequencing was performed on CD4+ T cells sorted from PBMCs, taken 45 days after the yellow fever booster vaccination. CDR3 protein: CASSPTSGSAGELFF. The CDR3 nucleotides are TGCGCCAGCAGCCCGACTAGCGGGAGTGCCGGGGAGCTGTTTTTT.